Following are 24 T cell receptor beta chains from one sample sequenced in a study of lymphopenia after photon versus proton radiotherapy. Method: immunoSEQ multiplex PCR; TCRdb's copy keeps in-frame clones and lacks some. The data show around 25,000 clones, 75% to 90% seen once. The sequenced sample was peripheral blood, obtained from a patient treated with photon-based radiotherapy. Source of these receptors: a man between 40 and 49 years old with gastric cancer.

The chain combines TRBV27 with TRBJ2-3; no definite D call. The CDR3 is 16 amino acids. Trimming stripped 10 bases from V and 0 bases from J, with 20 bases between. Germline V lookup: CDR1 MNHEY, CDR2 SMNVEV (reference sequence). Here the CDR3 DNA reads TGTGCCACCCGGAGCATTAGGGCTACTAGCACAGATACGCAGTATTTT. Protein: CATRSIRATSTDTQYF.

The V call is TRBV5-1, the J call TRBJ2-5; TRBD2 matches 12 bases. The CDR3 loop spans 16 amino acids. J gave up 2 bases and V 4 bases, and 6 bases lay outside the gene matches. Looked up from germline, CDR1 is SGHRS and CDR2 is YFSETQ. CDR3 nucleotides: TGCGCCAGCAGCGACGGACTAGCGGGGTCACAAGAGACCCAGTACTTC. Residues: CASSDGLAGSQETQYF.

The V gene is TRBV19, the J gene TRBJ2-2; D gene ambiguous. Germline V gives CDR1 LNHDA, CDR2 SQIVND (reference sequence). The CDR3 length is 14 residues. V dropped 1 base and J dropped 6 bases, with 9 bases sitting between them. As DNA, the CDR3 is TGTGCCAGTAGTATAGGGGCTGCTGCCGGGGAGCTGTTTTTT. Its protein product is CASSIGAAAGELFF.

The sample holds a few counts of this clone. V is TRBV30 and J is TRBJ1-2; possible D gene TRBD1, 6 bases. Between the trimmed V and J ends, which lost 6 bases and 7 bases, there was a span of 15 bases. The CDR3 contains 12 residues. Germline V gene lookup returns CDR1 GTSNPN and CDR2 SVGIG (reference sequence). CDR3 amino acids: CACTAGVGGYTF. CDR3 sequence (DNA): TGTGCCTGCACCGCAGGGGTAGGTGGCTACACCTTC.

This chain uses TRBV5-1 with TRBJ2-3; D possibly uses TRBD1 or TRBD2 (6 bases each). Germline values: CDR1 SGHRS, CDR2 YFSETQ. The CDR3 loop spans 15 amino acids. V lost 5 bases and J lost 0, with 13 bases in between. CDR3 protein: CASRATGTSTDTQYF. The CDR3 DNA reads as TGCGCCAGCAGAGCCACAGGGACTAGCACAGATACGCAGTATTTT.

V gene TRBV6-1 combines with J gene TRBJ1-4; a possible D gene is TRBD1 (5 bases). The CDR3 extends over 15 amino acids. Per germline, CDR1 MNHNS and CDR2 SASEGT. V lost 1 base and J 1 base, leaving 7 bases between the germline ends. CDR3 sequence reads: CASSEVGGTNEKLFF. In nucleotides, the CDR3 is TGTGCCAGCAGTGAAGTTGGGGGAACTAATGAAAAACTGTTTTTT.

CDR3 nucleotide sequence: TGTGCCAGCAGTGAAGGGGCTGGGACAGGGGGTTTGAATGAGCAGTTCTTC. It codes for CASSEGAGTGGLNEQFF. V gene TRBV2 combines with J gene TRBJ2-1; 11 nucleotides match TRBD1. The CDR3 consists of 17 residues. V shed 1 base and J 7 bases; nucleotides not matched to a gene: 9. Germline V gene sequence: CDR1 SNHLY, CDR2 FYNNEI.

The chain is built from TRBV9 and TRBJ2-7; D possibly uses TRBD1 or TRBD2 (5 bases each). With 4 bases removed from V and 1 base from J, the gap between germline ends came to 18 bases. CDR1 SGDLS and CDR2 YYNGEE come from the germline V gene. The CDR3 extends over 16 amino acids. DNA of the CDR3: TGTGCCAGCAGCCCGAGTGGGACGGCCAGGTCCTACGAGCAGTACTTC. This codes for CASSPSGTARSYEQYF.

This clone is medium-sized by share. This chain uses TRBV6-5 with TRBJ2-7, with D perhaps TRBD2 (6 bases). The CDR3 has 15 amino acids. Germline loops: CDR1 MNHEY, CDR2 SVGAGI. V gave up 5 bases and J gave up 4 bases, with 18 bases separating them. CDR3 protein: CASSDLAGGEYEQYF. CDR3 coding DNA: TGTGCCAGCAGTGACTTAGCCGGCGGGGAGTACGAGCAGTACTTC.

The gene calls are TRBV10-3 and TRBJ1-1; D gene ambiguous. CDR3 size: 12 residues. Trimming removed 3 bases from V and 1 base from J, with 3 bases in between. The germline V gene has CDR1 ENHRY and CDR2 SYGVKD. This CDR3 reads CAISDRNTEAFF. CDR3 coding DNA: TGTGCCATCAGTGACCGGAACACTGAAGCTTTCTTT.

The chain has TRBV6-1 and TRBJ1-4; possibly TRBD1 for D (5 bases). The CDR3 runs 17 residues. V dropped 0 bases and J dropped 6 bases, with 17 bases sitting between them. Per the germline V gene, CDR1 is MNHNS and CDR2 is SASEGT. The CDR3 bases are TGTGCCAGCAGTGAAGCGCTGGGGACGTCTTTTTATGAAAAACTGTTTTTT. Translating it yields CASSEALGTSFYEKLFF.

CDR3 in amino acids: CASSWVSGVYQETQYF. DNA of the CDR3: TGTGCCAGCAGCTGGGTTAGCGGGGTGTACCAAGAGACCCAGTACTTC. The gene calls are TRBV7-2 and TRBJ2-5, with TRBD2 identical over 8 bases. Germline CDR1 is SGHTA and CDR2 is FQGNSA. Losses at the gene ends were 4 bases for V and 0 bases for J; bases not matched to a gene: 7. The CDR3 consists of 16 residues.

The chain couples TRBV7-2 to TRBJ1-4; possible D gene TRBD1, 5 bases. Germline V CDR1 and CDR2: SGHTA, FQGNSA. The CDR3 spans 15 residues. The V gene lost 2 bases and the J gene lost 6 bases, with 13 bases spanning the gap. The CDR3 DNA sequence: TGTGCCAGCAGCTTATTGAGGGGTTCGGATGAAAAACTGTTTTTT. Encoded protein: CASSLLRGSDEKLFF.

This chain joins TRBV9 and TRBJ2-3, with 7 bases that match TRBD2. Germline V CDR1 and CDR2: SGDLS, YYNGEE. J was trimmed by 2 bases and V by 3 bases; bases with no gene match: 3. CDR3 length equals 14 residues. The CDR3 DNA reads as TGTGCCAGCAGCGCGGGGGGACCCACAGATACGCAGTATTTT. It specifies CASSAGGPTDTQYF.

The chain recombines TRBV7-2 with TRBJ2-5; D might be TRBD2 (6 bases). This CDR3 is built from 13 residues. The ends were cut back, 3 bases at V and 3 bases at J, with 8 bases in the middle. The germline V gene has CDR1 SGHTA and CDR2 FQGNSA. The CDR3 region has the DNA TGTGCCAGCAGCTTCCAGCGGGAAGAGACCCAGTACTTC. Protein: CASSFQREETQYF.

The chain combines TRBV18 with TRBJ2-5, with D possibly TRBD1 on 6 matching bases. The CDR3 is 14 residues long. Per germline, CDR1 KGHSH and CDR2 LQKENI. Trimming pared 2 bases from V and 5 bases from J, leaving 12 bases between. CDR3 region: CASSPGGLRETQYF. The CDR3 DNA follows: TGTGCCAGCTCACCAGGGGGCTTACGGGAGACCCAGTACTTC.

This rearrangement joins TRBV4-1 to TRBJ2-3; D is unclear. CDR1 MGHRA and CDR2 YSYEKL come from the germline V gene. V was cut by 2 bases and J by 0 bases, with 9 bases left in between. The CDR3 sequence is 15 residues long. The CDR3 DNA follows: TGCGCCAGCAGCCAACGGTCCGGGAGCACAGATACGCAGTATTTT. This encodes CASSQRSGSTDTQYF.

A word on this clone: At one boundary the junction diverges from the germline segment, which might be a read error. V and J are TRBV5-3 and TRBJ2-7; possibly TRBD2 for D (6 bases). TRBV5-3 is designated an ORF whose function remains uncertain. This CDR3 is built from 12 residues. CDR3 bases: TGTGCCAGAAGCTTAAAAATGTCGGGGGAGAACTTC. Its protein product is CARSLKMSGENF.

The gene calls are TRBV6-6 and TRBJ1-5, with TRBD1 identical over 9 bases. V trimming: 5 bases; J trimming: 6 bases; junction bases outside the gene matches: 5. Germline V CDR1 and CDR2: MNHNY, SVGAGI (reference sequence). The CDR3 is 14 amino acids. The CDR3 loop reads CASSTGGRGQPQHF. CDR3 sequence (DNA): TGTGCCAGCAGTACAGGGGGCAGGGGTCAGCCCCAGCATTTT.

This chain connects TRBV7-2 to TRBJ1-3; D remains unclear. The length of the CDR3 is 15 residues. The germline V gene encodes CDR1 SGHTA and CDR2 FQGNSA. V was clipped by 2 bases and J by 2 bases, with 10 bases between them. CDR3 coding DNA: TGTGCCAGCAGCTTAAGCTCAAAGCCTGGAAACACCATATATTTT. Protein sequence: CASSLSSKPGNTIYF.

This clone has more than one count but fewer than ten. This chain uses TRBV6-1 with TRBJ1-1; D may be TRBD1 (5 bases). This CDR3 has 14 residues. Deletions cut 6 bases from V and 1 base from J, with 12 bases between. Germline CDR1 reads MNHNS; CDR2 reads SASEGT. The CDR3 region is CASSDGTQNTEAFF. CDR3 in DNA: TGTGCCAGCAGCGACGGGACCCAGAACACTGAAGCTTTCTTT.

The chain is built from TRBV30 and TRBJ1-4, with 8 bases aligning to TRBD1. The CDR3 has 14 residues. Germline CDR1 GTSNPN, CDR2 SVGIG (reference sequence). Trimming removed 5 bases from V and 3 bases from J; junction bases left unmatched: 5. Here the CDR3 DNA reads TGTGCCTGGGAAAAGACAGGGGCTAATGAAAAACTGTTTTTT. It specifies CAWEKTGANEKLFF.

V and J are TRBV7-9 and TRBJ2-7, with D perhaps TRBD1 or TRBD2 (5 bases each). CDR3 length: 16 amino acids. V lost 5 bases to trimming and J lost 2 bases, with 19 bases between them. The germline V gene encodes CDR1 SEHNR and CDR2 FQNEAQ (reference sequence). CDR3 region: CASSLLGEDKTYEQYF. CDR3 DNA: TGTGCCAGCAGCCTTTTGGGGGAAGATAAGACCTACGAGCAGTACTTC.

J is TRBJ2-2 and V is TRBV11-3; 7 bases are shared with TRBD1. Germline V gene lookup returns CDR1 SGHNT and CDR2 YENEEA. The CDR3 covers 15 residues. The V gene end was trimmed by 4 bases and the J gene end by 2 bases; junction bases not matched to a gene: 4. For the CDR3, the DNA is TGTGCCAGCAGCTCCCGACAGGGAAACACCGGGGAGCTGTTTTTT. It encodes CASSSRQGNTGELFF.